Reported below is one TCR beta chain. Its antigen is currently not known. No much larger clone is present one base from it, and per-base qualities are unavailable. The cohort was made up of 500 to 800 healthy bone marrow donors. All cohort members were sampled while nominally healthy, although unrecorded immune exposures were likely present. The donor was CMV seropositive and was included in the group of 250 to 300 seropositive cohort members. Every donor gave a peripheral blood sample, and the peripheral blood mononuclear cells from that sample were used for TCR beta sequencing. The Qiagen DNeasy Blood Extraction Kit was used to extract genomic DNA from the blood cell samples. This entry is derived from a study of cytomegalovirus exposure and HLA in healthy donors (dated by TCRdb to about 2017). Turning to the overall study: An earlier analysis of several hundred of the donors reported approximately 300 Gb of sequence data and 117 million unique TCR beta sequences from about 200 million T cells. The study profiled the T cell repertoires of more than 500 subjects by immunosequencing and related them to cytomegalovirus serostatus. Four or five DR-DQ haplotypes were handled as single units for association and clustering because linkage in the cohort was strong. The aim of the study was to test whether cataloging public T cell receptors could identify signatures of past pathogen exposure. All discovery cohort repertoires had been generated using a single sequencing platform. The study combined high-throughput TCR immunosequencing, statistical association of individual TCRs with disease status, and machine learning to predict cytomegalovirus infection status. A later analysis re-analyzed previously published TCR beta repertoires from roughly 600 donors and added high-resolution HLA genotyping to study TCR occurrence patterns. Of the approximately 400 genotyped donors, over 65% fell in the genetic ancestry cluster associated with self-reported Caucasian donors. Typing coverage varied by locus: roughly 620-630 donors for A, B, C, DRB1 and DQB1; under 550 for DQA1; over 600 for DPA1; roughly 450 for DPB1. In addition to the first cohort of around 670 subjects, a separate validation cohort of some 120 different subjects was used. Donor age, sex, ethnicity and CMV serostatus were collected together with the repertoire data. A later genetic analysis took genome-wide SNP genotypes for about 55% of the roughly 700 donors and used that subset as a discovery cohort. Among about 410 genotyped donors of the cohort, an average of roughly 230,000 unique TCR beta nucleotide sequences was sequenced per donor, of which about 20% were non-productive. An earlier analysis of 450 to 750 of the donors used high-throughput TCR beta sequencing to judge whether each TCR beta V gene segment behaved as functional or pseudogenic. Rather than using new phenotypic data, the later analysis identified candidate immune exposures from TCR beta sequences and from how often those sequences occurred across donors. An early release that covered some 640 HLA-typed donors contained about 290 gigabases of sequencing data and 65 million to 100 million unique TCR sequences. Class I and class II HLA loci were covered by the typing at four-digit resolution. Summary of the overall study and its limitations: A few of the identified cytomegalovirus-associated TCR beta chains were confirmed in vitro to be specific for cytomegalovirus antigens. According to a later genetic analysis, donors in an Asian-associated ancestry cluster had fewer N-insertions in productive TCRs than the roughly 670-donor mean. The earlier analysis of approximately 540 of the donors excluded 15 to 20 rarely observed V segments, including chromosome 9 orphons, because counts were too low. Presence/absence analyses assumed roughly uniform sequencing depth across donors, an assumption that may not hold. In this cohort, only TCR beta chains were sequenced, and detectable features were limited by the absence of alpha or paired-chain data. In a later analysis, the rate of TCR association differed among HLA loci, with DRB1 alleles having the most associated TCRs and HLA-C alleles having the fewest. The study gave a list of 150 to 200 TCR beta chains associated with cytomegalovirus. A further reported finding was that TCR beta sequences accurately predicted the HLA-A and HLA-B alleles for most subjects in the first cohort. A later analysis found that HLA-associated TCR beta chains were more clonally expanded and had lower generation probabilities than equally common non-associated chains. In both the original and validation cohorts, the classifier was reported to diagnose cytomegalovirus status with high specificity and sensitivity. In an earlier analysis of approximately 590 of the donors, most TCR beta V segments were observed in productive rearrangements about 87% or about 30% of the time, broadly matching IMGT annotations. A later analysis found that most CMV-associated TCR beta chains appeared HLA-restricted, with HLA associations seemingly driven largely by CMV exposure. A group of highly shared sequence variants was considered likely to be a technical artifact of the sequencing pipeline. Immune exposure information for the cohort was limited to CMV serostatus. Linkage disequilibrium might explain the correlated functional status among segregating V segments, but an unknown experimental factor could not be excluded. Most TCR sequences were seen in very few donors, while some public TCRs were found in many individuals. It was suggested by the authors that the approach could potentially be generalized to other disease states and immunological phenotypes. When HLA alleles, especially DR and DQ, strongly co-occurred, attributing TCR associations to individual alleles was difficult. Some IMGT-functional V segments, including TRBV6-2 and TRBV6-3, could not be distinguished by the 87-base-pair reads and were therefore excluded. HLA typing was unavailable for some donors at each locus, so association tests used only the typed subset. A later analysis associated 15,000 to 20,000 TCR beta sequences with specific HLA alleles at a false discovery rate of 0.05. In a later analysis, several top co-occurrence clusters were reported to appear linked to parvovirus B19, influenza, CMV and Epstein-Barr virus. V-gene and J-gene trimming of TCR beta chains was associated with a missense DCLRE1C variant in a later genetic analysis, and the association was replicated in an independent cohort.

Per the germline V gene (reference sequence), SGHNT is the CDR1 and YYREEE is the CDR2. V has 2 bases trimmed and J has 8 bases trimmed; junction bases matching no gene number 8. The CDR3 covers 15 residues, taking in both the cysteine and the phenylalanine. Just CDR3 DNA is preserved here, 45 bases in frame from base 1. Library prep was done by the immunoSEQ multiplex PCR assay. For the multiplex PCR, a mixture combining 60 forward primers for TCR Vbeta segments and 13 reverse primers for TCR Jbeta segments was used. A multiplex PCR assay on genomic DNA amplified the CDR3 region of rearranged TCR beta genes. On the Illumina HiSeq System, the amplified TCR beta libraries were sequenced as 87-base-pair reads. The authors' analysis ran thus. A later analysis counted 65 million to 90 million unique TCR beta chains across the 500 to 850 repertoires, and about 10 million of these chains were shared by at least two donors. Raw reads were error-corrected and collapsed into unique sequences by a nearest-neighbor algorithm in which closely related sequences were merged to remove PCR and sequencing errors. V, D and J gene segments were assigned by aligning CDR3 sequences to IMGT reference sequences. For a sequence to be retained, a match of at least six nucleotides to both a V gene segment and a J gene segment was required. Rearrangements were classified as productive when the CDR3 lacked stop codons and remained in frame with V and J, and all other rearrangements were classified as non-productive. CDR3 was defined according to IMGT convention as the region running from the second conserved V-encoded cysteine to the conserved J-encoded phenylalanine. Sequences without an unambiguous match to a single V gene segment were excluded from the earlier analysis of 587 of the donors. An earlier analysis of fewer than 650 of the donors classified V segments as functional when productive rearrangements were above 56.7% and as segregating when the standard deviation between donors was above 5%. To diagnose cytomegalovirus status from the catalog of TCR beta chain sequences, a statistical classification framework was built. In a later analysis, TCR nucleotide sequences were compared against IMGT/GENE-DB human TR gene sequences so that V and J genes could be assigned. The TCRdist pipeline was used in a later analysis to assign CDR3 sequences and most-parsimonious VDJ recombination scenarios. In a later analysis, each TCR beta chain was defined by its CDR3 amino acid sequence together with its V-gene family, and reads without a unique V-gene family were excluded. In a later analysis, around 650 highly shared, low-generation-probability nucleotide sequences were removed to address suspected cross-contamination and a sequencing artifact. A later analysis calculated a clonal expansion index for each public chain from normalized within-repertoire ranks of inferred template counts. In a later analysis, generation probabilities were computed using a VDJ recombination model fitted to out-of-frame rearrangements, and the results were checked against IGoR. In a later analysis, TCR-TCR, TCR-HLA and TCR-CMV co-occurrence was scored with hypergeometric tests, and a repertoire-size bias correction was applied to TCR pairs. To estimate false discovery rates, a later analysis permuted the HLA or CMV assignments 20 times. In a later analysis, co-occurring TCRs were grouped using DBSCAN, with TCRdist sequence similarity added in when clustering inside HLA-allele-positive subsets. Repertoires with fewer than 30,000 or more than 120,000 public chains, plus five repertoires with anomalous nucleotide sharing, were excluded from co-occurrence clustering. TCRdb holds this immuneACCESS table with in-frame rearrangements only. Some clones are missing; in checked studies, unresolved V genes explain under half, and the rest has no known cause. V, J and clone size reflect that table, while D and trimming were determined from the DNA. This sample lists 50,000 to 60,000 clones; more than 60% were detected once. The ten largest make up 2.5% to 3% of the sample.

This receptor was taken from a woman in her thirties or forties in good health and CMV-seropositive. Sequenced material: PBMCs. The chain employs TRBV5-4 and TRBJ1-4; TRBD1 agrees with 8 junctional bases. The bases are TGTGCCAGCAGCTTAAGAACAGGGGGGTTAGAAAAACTGTTTTTT. Translated, it gives CASSLRTGGLEKLFF.